The following is a TCR beta chain sequence with its context. This clone was picked up one time. Its recognized antigen is unknown. The sample holds no much larger clone one base away, and base qualities are not on file. Patients with a history of autoimmune disease or receiving systemic immunosuppression were excluded from the trial. Peripheral blood for TCR sequencing was collected from all dose cohorts at baseline, on cycle 4 day 1, and on cycle 7 day 1. The samples were taken from a phase I, first-in-human, multicenter, open-label dose-escalation trial of ivuxolimab. Adults with locally advanced or metastatic melanoma, renal cell carcinoma, hepatocellular carcinoma or head and neck squamous cell carcinoma were enrolled in the trial. Before TCR sequencing, CD4+ T cells and CD8+ T cells from peripheral blood were sorted into separate populations. The germline V gene supplies CDR1 WSHSY and CDR2 SAAADI. The CDR3 numbers 13 residues from cysteine through phenylalanine. Only the CDR3 portion is preserved as DNA: 39 bases, with reading frame beginning at the first base. V is shortened by 7 bases, J by 1 base, and the region joining them spans 10 bases.

Genomic DNA was extracted from sorted cells for sequencing of the TCRbeta CDR3 region. The immunoSEQ Assay was used to sequence the TCRbeta CDR3 regions. In TCRdb, the immuneACCESS table is reduced to in-frame sequences with V and J assigned. These tables do not hold every clone; where another copy was compared, an unresolved V gene accounts for under half, and the others remain unexplained. The sample profile shows 50,000 or so clones; approximately 78% of them were found once. The ten largest clones capture over 0.7% of the sample. This specimen comes from a study of OX40 agonist ivuxolimab in advanced cancers. With regard to the full study: The costimulatory receptor OX40 (CD134) was targeted by ivuxolimab, a fully human IgG2 agonistic monoclonal antibody. Intravenous ivuxolimab was administered to patients every 2 weeks at six dose levels: 0.01, 0.1, 0.3, 1.5, 3 and 10 mg/kg. Among the approximately 50 dose-escalation patients, approximately 20 had hepatocellular carcinoma, roughly 15 melanoma, 9 renal cell carcinoma and 9 head and neck cancer. In the dose-escalation cohort, more than 75% of patients were male, and the mean age was roughly 60 years, with a range of roughly 23 to 85. Prior anti-PD-1, anti-PD-L1 or anti-CTLA-4 therapy was permitted, and approximately 40% of dose-escalation patients had received checkpoint inhibitors. Partial responses occurred in three dose-escalation patients, of whom one had hepatocellular carcinoma and two had cutaneous melanoma. Peripheral TCRbeta sequencing aimed to test whether ivuxolimab altered TCR sequence diversity and caused clonal T-cell expansion. The paper covers the monotherapy dose-escalation part of the phase I ivuxolimab trial, which included N = 52 patients. What the study reported, not specific to this receptor: After ivuxolimab, CD8+ T cells had more expanded clones than CD4+ T cells on average. Low levels of normalized T-cell clonal expansion were also seen in some nonresponding patients. In the 0.1-3.0 mg/kg groups, partial responders were among the patients with the lowest normalized peripheral clonal expansion, particularly in CD8+ T cells. At doses of 0.1 to 3.0 mg/kg, clonal expansion of both CD4+ and CD8+ blood T cells was observed from baseline to week 6. Which antigens the clonally expanded peripheral T cells were specific for was not determined.

The receptor comes from an adult with an advanced solid tumor such as melanoma, head and neck, liver or kidney cancer. The sequence links TRBV10-2 to TRBJ1-1, with the D gene not confidently named. Sequencing was performed on CD4+ or CD8+ T cells sorted from blood, taken in a trial of the OX40 agonist ivuxolimab. The CDR3 protein is CASTAKQNTEAFF. The nucleotide sequence is given as TGCGCCAGCACAGCTAAGCAGAACACTGAAGCTTTCTTT.